These 29 T cell receptor beta chains were sequenced from one sample in a study of shared clonotypes between healthy human individuals. Assay used: immunoSEQ multiplex PCR; TCRdb lists only in-frame clones, some missing. Counted here are approximately 2,300,000 clones, 85% to 95% occurring once; the ten biggest clones make up about 0.36%. The sample comprised naive CD4+ T cells from PBMCs. As for subset: CD45RA+ positively selected. These receptors were obtained from a man aged 18 to 35 in good health. Some clones in this sample may be carry-over from other donors' samples.

The V and J genes are TRBV7-9 and TRBJ2-3, with D maybe TRBD2 (6 bases). Between the trimmed V and J ends, which lost 1 base and 0 bases, there was a span of 11 bases. The CDR3 length is 16 residues. Germline V gene sequence: CDR1 SEHNR, CDR2 FQNEAQ (reference sequence). The CDR3 nucleotides are TGTGCCAGCAGCTTAGGAGGAGCGGGTAGCACAGATACGCAGTATTTT. Protein: CASSLGGAGSTDTQYF.

The chain carries TRBV5-1 and TRBJ2-7; 9 bases line up with TRBD1. The length of the CDR3 is 14 residues. The germline CDR1 and CDR2 sequences are SGHRS and YFSETQ. After removal of 4 bases from V and 5 bases from J, the junction contained 7 bases not matched to a gene. The CDR3 loop reads CASSTGTGMDEQYF. The CDR3 DNA sequence: TGCGCCAGCAGCACAGGGACAGGGATGGACGAGCAGTACTTC.

V and J are TRBV14 and TRBJ1-1, with 9 positions matching TRBD1. The CDR3 totals 15 residues. With V trimmed by 4 bases and J by 1 base, 4 bases remained unmatched. Germline V gene sequence: CDR1 SGHDN, CDR2 FVKESK. The CDR3 DNA reads as TGTGCCAGCAGCCCGATGGGACAGGGGAACACTGAAGCTTTCTTT. This encodes CASSPMGQGNTEAFF.

The chain carries TRBV27 and TRBJ1-5; the D gene is possibly TRBD1 (6 bases). Germline CDR1 MNHEY, CDR2 SMNVEV (reference sequence). V gave up 11 bases and J gave up 7 bases, with 12 bases separating them. CDR3 size: 11 residues. CDR3 residues: CAQQGLQPQHF. The CDR3 DNA reads as TGTGCCCAGCAGGGGTTACAGCCCCAGCATTTT.

V usage is TRBV9 and J usage is TRBJ1-1; D not resolved. Looked up from germline, CDR1 is SGDLS and CDR2 is YYNGEE. Trimming stripped 7 bases from V and 4 bases from J, with 14 bases between. The CDR3 loop spans 13 amino acids. The CDR3 DNA is TGTGCCAGCGGAAAGGGTACCAGCACTGAAGCTTTCTTT. This sequence encodes CASGKGTSTEAFF.

This chain joins TRBV11-3 and TRBJ1-5; 7 bases match TRBD1. The junction had 6 bases not matched to a gene; V was cut back by 4 bases and J by 3 bases. The CDR3 runs to 15 residues. Germline V gene lookup returns CDR1 SGHNT and CDR2 YENEEA. CDR3 sequence: CASSSDRLNNQPQHF. The CDR3 nucleotides read TGTGCCAGCAGCTCGGACAGGTTGAACAATCAGCCCCAGCATTTT.

This clone was counted once. The J gene is TRBJ2-1, the V gene TRBV4-2; 13 nucleotides line up with TRBD2. The germline gives CDR1 LGHNA, CDR2 YNFKEQ. The V and J ends lost 6 bases and 8 bases, in that order; junction bases with no gene match: 10. This CDR3 has 16 residues. The CDR3 sequence: CASSPGTSGMLDEQFF. The CDR3 DNA reads as TGTGCCAGCAGTCCCGGGACTAGCGGGATGTTGGATGAGCAGTTCTTC.

This chain connects TRBV19 to TRBJ2-3; 10 bases fit TRBD1. The junction had 10 bases not matched to a gene; V was cut back by 3 bases and J by 4 bases. This CDR3 is 17 amino acids long. Per germline, CDR1 LNHDA and CDR2 SQIVND (reference sequence). CDR3 coding DNA: TGTGCCAGTAGTATGGTTCGGGGACAGGGGAATTCAGATACGCAGTATTTT. Amino acids: CASSMVRGQGNSDTQYF.

The CDR3 nucleotides are TGTGCCAGCAGCCAAGTCAGGGGGTTGAGCGAGCAGTACTTC. Translated: CASSQVRGLSEQYF. J is TRBJ2-7 and V is TRBV4-2; 7 positions match TRBD1. This CDR3 spans 14 amino acids. After removal of 1 base from V and 6 bases from J, the junction contained 6 bases not matched to a gene. In germline, CDR1 is LGHNA, CDR2 YNFKEQ.

About this clone itself: The junction departs from germline at one end; a sequencing error may be responsible. The V and J genes are TRBV6-6 and TRBJ2-1; TRBD2 matches 12 bases. CDR3 length: 15 residues. Per germline, CDR1 MNHNY and CDR2 SVGAGI (reference sequence). The CDR3 nucleotides read TGTGCCAGCAATTACCGGACTAGCGGGATCAATGAGCAGTTCTTC. The encoded protein is CASNYRTSGINEQFF.

This chain joins TRBV9 and TRBJ2-1, with a possible D match to TRBD2 (5 bases). The germline CDR1 and CDR2 sequences are SGDLS and YYNGEE. The V gene lost 1 base and the J gene lost 6 bases, with 8 bases spanning the gap. The CDR3 runs 13 residues. The CDR3 DNA follows: TGTGCCAGCAGCGTACTAGGAGGCAATGAGCAGTTCTTC. This translates into CASSVLGGNEQFF.

In DNA, the CDR3 is TGTGCCAGTAGTACCCGGGGTGAGGCGGGAGAAGACGAGCAGTACTTC. Translation: CASSTRGEAGEDEQYF. The chain joins TRBV19 to TRBJ2-7, with 7 bases matching TRBD2. The germline CDR1 and CDR2 sequences are LNHDA and SQIVND (reference sequence). The ends lost 4 bases at V and 5 bases at J; junction bases unmatched: 14. The CDR3 sequence is 16 residues long.

The gene calls are TRBV7-2 and TRBJ1-2; 9 nucleotides agree with TRBD1. The V gene's germline CDR1 is SGHTA and CDR2 FQGNSA. The CDR3 covers 16 residues. J was trimmed by 5 bases and V by 0 bases; bases with no gene match: 7. This CDR3 is CASSLALGQGGYGYTF. DNA of the CDR3: TGTGCCAGCAGCTTAGCGCTGGGACAGGGAGGTTATGGCTACACCTTC.

J is TRBJ1-2 and V is TRBV5-1, with D uncertain. Germline V lookup: CDR1 SGHRS, CDR2 YFSETQ. The CDR3 is 14 amino acids. V lost 0 bases and J 6 bases, leaving 12 bases between the germline ends. Written as DNA, the CDR3 is TGCGCCAGCAGCTTGGGGGCAGGTGCAGATGGCTACACCTTC. It specifies CASSLGAGADGYTF.

V usage is TRBV6-5 and J usage is TRBJ1-4, with D unclear. The CDR3 spans 14 residues. V lost 0 bases, J lost 10 bases, and 12 bases lay in between. Germline-derived CDR1 and CDR2 are MNHEY and SVGAGI. CDR3 in DNA: TGTGCCAGCAGTTACTCGAACAACGGCGTAAAACTGTTTTTT. Amino acid sequence: CASSYSNNGVKLFF.

The chain links TRBV30 to TRBJ1-5; possible D gene TRBD1, 6 bases. Germline V gene sequence: CDR1 GTSNPN, CDR2 SVGIG (reference sequence). V was cut by 0 bases and J by 0 bases, with 15 bases left in between. CDR3 length: 17 residues. The CDR3 DNA sequence: TGTGCCTGGAGTGTATTGCTCCAGGGGCCTAGCAATCAGCCCCAGCATTTT. Encoded protein: CAWSVLLQGPSNQPQHF.

This chain uses TRBV5-1 with TRBJ2-3; 14 bases line up with TRBD2. This CDR3 is built from 15 residues. The germline CDR1 and CDR2 sequences are SGHRS and YFSETQ. V shed 2 bases, J shed 7 bases, and the junction held 3 bases outside the gene matches. The CDR3: CASSFGTSGSYTQYF. The DNA for the CDR3 is TGCGCCAGCAGCTTCGGGACTAGCGGGAGTTATACGCAGTATTTT.

This chain joins TRBV5-1 and TRBJ2-1; a possible D gene is TRBD1 (6 bases). CDR1 is SGHRS, CDR2 YFSETQ, per germline. This CDR3 comprises 16 residues. V lost 0 bases, J lost 8 bases, and 18 bases lay in between. The chain's CDR3 is CASSLDLQGTNYEQFF. DNA for the CDR3: TGCGCCAGCAGCTTGGACTTACAGGGAACTAACTATGAGCAGTTCTTC.

The chain is built from TRBV27 and TRBJ2-7; 12 bases match TRBD2. V trimming: 6 bases; J trimming: 4 bases; junction bases outside the gene matches: 13. CDR1 and CDR2 (germline): MNHEY, SMNVEV (reference sequence). The CDR3 has 17 amino acids. The chain's CDR3 is CASSLTSGRTLVYEQYF. CDR3 DNA sequence: TGTGCCAGCAGCCTAACTAGCGGGAGGACCTTGGTATACGAGCAGTACTTC.

The CDR3 here is CASSVEALRVGTEAFF. The DNA for the CDR3 is TGTGCCAGCAGCGTAGAAGCCCTCCGGGTTGGAACTGAAGCTTTCTTT. The V and J genes are TRBV9 and TRBJ1-1, with D uncertain. V was pared by 0 bases and J by 5 bases, with 17 bases between. The CDR3 sequence is 16 residues long. Germline V gene data show CDR1 as SGDLS and CDR2 as YYNGEE.

This chain uses TRBV15 with TRBJ1-3; weak D call: TRBD1 (5 bases). With 0 bases removed from V and 4 bases from J, the gap between germline ends came to 10 bases. CDR1 is LNHNV and CDR2 is YYDKDF in the germline V gene (reference sequence). The CDR3 has 15 residues. The CDR3 bases are TGTGCCACCAGCAGAGATTGGGGGTCGGGAAACACCATATATTTT. The encoded protein is CATSRDWGSGNTIYF.

The chain uses TRBV4-1 and TRBJ1-4; a weak D match, TRBD1 (6 bases). The CDR3 totals 16 residues. Germline CDR1 reads MGHRA; CDR2 reads YSYEKL. V lost 0 bases and J lost 6, with 14 bases in between. CDR3 in DNA: TGCGCCAGCAGCCAAGACCCGGGGGGGACATATGAAAAACTGTTTTTT. Translated, it gives CASSQDPGGTYEKLFF.

Details on this clone: Distinct nucleotide sequences in the sample also encode this CDR3. The rearrangement joins TRBV5-4 to TRBJ2-7; TRBD1 matches at 8 bases. The CDR3 totals 15 residues. Germline CDR1 SGHNT, CDR2 YYREEE (reference sequence). The ends lost 4 bases at V and 2 bases at J; junction bases unmatched: 8. CDR3 loop: CASSPGQGRAYEQYF. DNA of the CDR3: TGTGCCAGCAGCCCCGGACAGGGAAGGGCCTACGAGCAGTACTTC.

The rearrangement uses TRBV6-1 and TRBJ1-2, with D maybe TRBD1 (5 bases). The CDR3 spans 10 residues. Trimming removed 6 bases at V and 7 bases at J, with 6 bases between. Germline V gene lookup returns CDR1 MNHNS and CDR2 SASEGT. CDR3 bases: TGTGCCAGCAGGGGGGGTGGCTACACCTTC. Protein product: CASRGGGYTF.

J is TRBJ2-5 and V is TRBV15, with TRBD1 as a possible D gene (5 bases). V was shortened by 4 bases and J by 5 bases, with 17 bases between the two germline ends. The germline gives CDR1 LNHNV, CDR2 YYDKDF (reference sequence). The CDR3 loop spans 15 amino acids. CDR3 DNA: TGTGCCACCAGCACCCCCTCCGCAGGGATGGAGACCCAGTACTTC. Protein sequence: CATSTPSAGMETQYF.

Regarding this clone: Other nucleotide sequences from this sample produce the same CDR3. The chain joins TRBV7-2 to TRBJ2-1; tentative D call: TRBD2 (5 bases). The CDR3 is 14 amino acids. Trimming stripped 1 base from V and 4 bases from J, with 8 bases between. Germline CDR1 is SGHTA and CDR2 is FQGNSA. CDR3 in DNA: TGTGCCAGCAGCTTAGGCGGGCTTTACAATGAGCAGTTCTTC. Translation gives CASSLGGLYNEQFF.

In this sample, this clone turned up once. The chain links TRBV4-3 to TRBJ1-4; 8 bases line up with TRBD1. V shed 4 bases, J shed 6 bases, and the junction held 10 bases outside the gene matches. This CDR3 is built from 16 residues. Germline lookup yields CDR1 LGHNA and CDR2 YSLEER. CDR3 region: CASSRWGTGGDEKLFF. DNA of the CDR3: TGCGCCAGCAGCCGCTGGGGGACAGGCGGGGATGAAAAACTGTTTTTT.

J is TRBJ2-3 and V is TRBV29-1; 10 nucleotides agree with TRBD1. From germline, CDR1 is SQVTM and CDR2 ANQGSEA. CDR3 length equals 15 residues. J was trimmed by 5 bases and V by 5 bases; bases with no gene match: 10. The CDR3 loop is CSVSVGQGRQDTQYF. In nucleotides, the CDR3 is TGCAGCGTTTCAGTGGGACAGGGGCGTCAAGATACGCAGTATTTT.

The chain couples TRBV5-5 to TRBJ1-2; D uncertain. Germline V gene lookup returns CDR1 SGHKS and CDR2 YYEKEE (reference sequence). CDR3 length: 13 residues. The V end was cut by 0 bases, the J end by 6 bases, with 9 bases between. As DNA, the CDR3 is TGTGCCAGCAGCTTGGCCCCGGGAGATGGCTACACCTTC. This encodes CASSLAPGDGYTF.